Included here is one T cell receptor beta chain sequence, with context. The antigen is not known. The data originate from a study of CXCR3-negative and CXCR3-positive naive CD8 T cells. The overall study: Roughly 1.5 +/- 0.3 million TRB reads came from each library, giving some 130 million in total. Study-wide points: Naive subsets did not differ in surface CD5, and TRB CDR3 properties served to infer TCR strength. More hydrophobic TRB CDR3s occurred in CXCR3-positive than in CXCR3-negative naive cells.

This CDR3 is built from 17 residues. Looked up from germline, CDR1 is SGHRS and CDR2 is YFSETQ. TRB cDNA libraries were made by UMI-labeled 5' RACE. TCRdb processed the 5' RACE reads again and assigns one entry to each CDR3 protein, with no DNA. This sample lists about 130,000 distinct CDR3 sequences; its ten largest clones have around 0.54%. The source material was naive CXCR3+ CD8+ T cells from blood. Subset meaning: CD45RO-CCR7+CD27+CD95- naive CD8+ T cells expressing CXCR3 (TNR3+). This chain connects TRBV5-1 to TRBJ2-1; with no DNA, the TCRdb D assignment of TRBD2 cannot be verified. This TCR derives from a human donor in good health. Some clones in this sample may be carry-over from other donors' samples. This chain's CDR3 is CASSQGTSGSSYNEQFF.